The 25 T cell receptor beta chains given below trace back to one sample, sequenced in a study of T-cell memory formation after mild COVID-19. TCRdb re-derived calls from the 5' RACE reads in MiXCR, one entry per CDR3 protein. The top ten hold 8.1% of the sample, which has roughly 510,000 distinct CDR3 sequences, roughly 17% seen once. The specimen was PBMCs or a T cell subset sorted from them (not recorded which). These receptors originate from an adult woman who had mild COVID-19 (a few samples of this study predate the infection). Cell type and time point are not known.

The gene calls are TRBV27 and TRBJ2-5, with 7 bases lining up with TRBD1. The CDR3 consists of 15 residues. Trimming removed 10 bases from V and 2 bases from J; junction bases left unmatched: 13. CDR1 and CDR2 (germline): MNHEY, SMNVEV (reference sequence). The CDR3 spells CATSLEMGQQETQYF. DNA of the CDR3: TGTGCCACCTCTTTGGAAATGGGACAGCAAGAGACCCAGTACTTC.

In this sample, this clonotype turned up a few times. CDR3 in DNA: TGTGCCAGCAGCCAAGCGCAGGGGGCTGGCTACGAGCAGTACTTC. This sequence encodes CASSQAQGAGYEQYF. The chain recombines TRBV4-2 with TRBJ2-7; 8 positions agree with TRBD1. CDR3 length: 15 residues. The V gene end was trimmed by 1 base and the J gene end by 3 bases; junction bases not matched to a gene: 5. Germline assignment: CDR1 LGHNA and CDR2 YNFKEQ.

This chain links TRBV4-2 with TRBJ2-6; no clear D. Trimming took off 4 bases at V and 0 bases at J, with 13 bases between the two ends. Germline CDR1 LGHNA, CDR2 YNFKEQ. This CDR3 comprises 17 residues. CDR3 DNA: TGTGCCAGCAGCCGTCCCTCATCTCGCTCTGGGGCCAACGTCCTGACTTTC. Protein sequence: CASSRPSSRSGANVLTF.

The CDR3 sequence is CASSAGTGGVEQYF. The CDR3 region has the DNA TGTGCCAGCAGCGCCGGGACAGGGGGCGTCGAGCAGTACTTC. The V call is TRBV9, the J call TRBJ2-7, with 12 bases that match TRBD1. The CDR3 has 14 amino acids. Germline lookup yields CDR1 SGDLS and CDR2 YYNGEE. Trimming removed 3 bases from V and 6 bases from J; junction bases left unmatched: 4. The full variable domain, rest sourced from reference TRBV9 and TRBJ2-7, is DSGVTQTPKHLITATGQRVTLRCSPRSGDLSVYWYQQSLDQGLQFLIQYYNGEERAKGNILERFSAQQFPDLHSELNLSSLELGDSALYFCASSAGTGGVEQYFGPGTRLTVT.

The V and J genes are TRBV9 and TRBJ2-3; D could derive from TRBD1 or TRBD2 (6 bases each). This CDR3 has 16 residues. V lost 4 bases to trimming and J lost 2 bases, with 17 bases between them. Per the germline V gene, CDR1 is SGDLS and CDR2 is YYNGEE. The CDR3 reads CASSPLEGGFTDTQYF. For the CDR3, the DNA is TGTGCCAGCAGCCCCCTTGAGGGGGGATTCACAGATACGCAGTATTTT.

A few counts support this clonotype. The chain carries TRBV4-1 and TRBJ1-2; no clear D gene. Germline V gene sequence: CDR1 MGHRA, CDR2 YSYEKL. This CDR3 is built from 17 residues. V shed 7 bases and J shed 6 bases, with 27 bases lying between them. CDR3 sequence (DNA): TGCGCCAGCAAAGAGAGTCGCATCGGGAGTCGTACCAATGGCTACACCTTC. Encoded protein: CASKESRIGSRTNGYTF.

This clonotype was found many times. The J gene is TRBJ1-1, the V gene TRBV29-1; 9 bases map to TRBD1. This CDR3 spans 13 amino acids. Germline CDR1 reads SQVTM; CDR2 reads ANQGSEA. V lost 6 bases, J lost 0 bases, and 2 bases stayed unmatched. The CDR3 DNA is TGCAGCGTCCGGACAGGGGTGAACACTGAAGCTTTCTTT. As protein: CSVRTGVNTEAFF.

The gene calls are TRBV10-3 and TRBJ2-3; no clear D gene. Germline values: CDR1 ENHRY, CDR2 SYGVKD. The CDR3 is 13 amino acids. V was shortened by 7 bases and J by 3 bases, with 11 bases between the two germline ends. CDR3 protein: CAITPGPTDTQYF. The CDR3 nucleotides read TGTGCCATCACTCCTGGGCCGACAGATACGCAGTATTTT.

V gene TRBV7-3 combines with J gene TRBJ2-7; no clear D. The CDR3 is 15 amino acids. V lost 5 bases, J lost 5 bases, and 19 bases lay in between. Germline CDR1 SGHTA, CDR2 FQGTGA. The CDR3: CASSRDGVLGNEQYF. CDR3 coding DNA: TGTGCCAGCAGCAGAGACGGTGTCCTTGGTAACGAGCAGTACTTC.

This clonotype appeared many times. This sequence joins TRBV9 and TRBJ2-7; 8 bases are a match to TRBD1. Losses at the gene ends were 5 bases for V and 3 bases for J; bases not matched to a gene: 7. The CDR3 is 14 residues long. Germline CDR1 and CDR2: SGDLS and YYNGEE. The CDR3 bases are TGTGCCAGCAGTAGACAGGGGCTAGTCTACGAGCAGTACTTC. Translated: CASSRQGLVYEQYF. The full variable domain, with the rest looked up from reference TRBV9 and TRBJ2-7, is DSGVTQTPKHLITATGQRVTLRCSPRSGDLSVYWYQQSLDQGLQFLIQYYNGEERAKGNILERFSAQQFPDLHSELNLSSLELGDSALYFCASSRQGLVYEQYFGPGTRLTVT.

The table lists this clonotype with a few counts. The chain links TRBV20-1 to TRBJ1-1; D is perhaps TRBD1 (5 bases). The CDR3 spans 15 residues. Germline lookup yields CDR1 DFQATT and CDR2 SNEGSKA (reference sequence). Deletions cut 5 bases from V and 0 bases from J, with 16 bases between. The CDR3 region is CSAFQGASMNTEAFF. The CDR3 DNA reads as TGCAGTGCTTTCCAGGGAGCATCCATGAACACTGAAGCTTTCTTT.

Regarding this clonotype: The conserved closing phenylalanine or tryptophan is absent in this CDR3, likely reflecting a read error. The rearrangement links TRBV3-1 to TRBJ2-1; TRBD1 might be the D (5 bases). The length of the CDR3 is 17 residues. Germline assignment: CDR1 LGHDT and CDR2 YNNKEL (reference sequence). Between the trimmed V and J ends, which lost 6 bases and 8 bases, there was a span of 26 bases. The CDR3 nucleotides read TGTGCCAGCAGGGACAACCCACTGACAGAGTCTTTGGATGAGCAGTTCTTA. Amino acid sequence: CASRDNPLTESLDEQFL.

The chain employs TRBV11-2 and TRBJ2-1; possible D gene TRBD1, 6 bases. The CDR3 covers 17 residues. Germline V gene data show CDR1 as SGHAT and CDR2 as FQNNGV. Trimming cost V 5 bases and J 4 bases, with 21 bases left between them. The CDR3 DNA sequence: TGTGCCAGCAGCCTAATGCTTCACAGGGTAGGGTACAATGAGCAGTTCTTC. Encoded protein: CASSLMLHRVGYNEQFF.

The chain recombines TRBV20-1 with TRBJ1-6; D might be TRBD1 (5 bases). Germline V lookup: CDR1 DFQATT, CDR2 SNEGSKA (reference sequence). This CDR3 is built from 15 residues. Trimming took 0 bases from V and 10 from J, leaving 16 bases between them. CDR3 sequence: CSAREGPQVSSPLHF. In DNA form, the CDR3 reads TGCAGTGCTAGAGAGGGCCCACAGGTATCATCACCCCTCCACTTT.

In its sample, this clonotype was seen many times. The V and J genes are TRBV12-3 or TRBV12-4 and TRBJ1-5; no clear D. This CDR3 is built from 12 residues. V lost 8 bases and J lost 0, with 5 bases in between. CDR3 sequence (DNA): TGTGCCAGCGGGTATAGCAATCAGCCCCAGCATTTT. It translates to CASGYSNQPQHF.

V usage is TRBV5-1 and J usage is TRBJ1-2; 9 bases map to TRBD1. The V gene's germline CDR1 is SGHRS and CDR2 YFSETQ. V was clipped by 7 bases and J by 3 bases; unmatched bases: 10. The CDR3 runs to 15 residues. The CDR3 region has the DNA TGCGCCAGCGGATCCACAGGGGGCCCCTACTATGGCTACACCTTC. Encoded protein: CASGSTGGPYYGYTF.

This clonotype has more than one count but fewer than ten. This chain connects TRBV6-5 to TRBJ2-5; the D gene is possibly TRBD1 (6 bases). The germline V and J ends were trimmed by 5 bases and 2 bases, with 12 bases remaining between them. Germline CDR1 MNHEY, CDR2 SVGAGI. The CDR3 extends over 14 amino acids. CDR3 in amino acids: CASSHREIQETQYF. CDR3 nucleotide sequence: TGTGCCAGCAGTCACAGGGAAATACAAGAGACCCAGTACTTC.

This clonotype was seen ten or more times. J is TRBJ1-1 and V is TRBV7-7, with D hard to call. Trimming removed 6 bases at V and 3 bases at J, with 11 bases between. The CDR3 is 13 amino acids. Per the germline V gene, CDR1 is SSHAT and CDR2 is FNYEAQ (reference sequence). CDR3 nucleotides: TGTGCCAGCAGTCAGGTACCAGACACTGAAGCTTTCTTT. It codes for CASSQVPDTEAFF. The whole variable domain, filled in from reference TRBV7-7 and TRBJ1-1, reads GAGVSQSPRYKVTKRGQDVTLRCDPISSHATLYWYQQALGQGPEFLTYFNYEAQPDKSGLPSDRFSAERPEGSISTLTIQRTEQRDSAMYRCASSQVPDTEAFFGQGTRLTVV.

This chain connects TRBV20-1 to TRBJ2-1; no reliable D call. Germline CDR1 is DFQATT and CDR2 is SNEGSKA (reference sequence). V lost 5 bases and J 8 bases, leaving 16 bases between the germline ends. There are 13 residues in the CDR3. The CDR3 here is CSALEGLTDEQFF. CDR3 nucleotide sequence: TGCAGTGCTCTCGAAGGGCTGACGGATGAGCAGTTCTTC.

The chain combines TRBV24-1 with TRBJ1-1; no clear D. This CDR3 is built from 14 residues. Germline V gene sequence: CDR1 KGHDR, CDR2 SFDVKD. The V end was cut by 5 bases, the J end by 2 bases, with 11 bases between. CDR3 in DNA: TGTGCCACCAGTGGTACGGGGATCAACACTGAAGCTTTCTTT. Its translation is CATSGTGINTEAFF.

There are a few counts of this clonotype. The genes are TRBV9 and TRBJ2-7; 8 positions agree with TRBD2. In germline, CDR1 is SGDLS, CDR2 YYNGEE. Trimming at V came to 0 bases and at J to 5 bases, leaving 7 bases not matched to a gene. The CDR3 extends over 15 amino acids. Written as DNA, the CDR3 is TGTGCCAGCAGCGTAGCGGGAGGGCAGTACCACGAGCAGTACTTC. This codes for CASSVAGGQYHEQYF.

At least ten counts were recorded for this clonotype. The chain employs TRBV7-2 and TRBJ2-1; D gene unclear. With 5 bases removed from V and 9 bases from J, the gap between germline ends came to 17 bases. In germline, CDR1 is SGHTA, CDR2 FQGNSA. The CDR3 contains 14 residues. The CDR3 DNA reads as TGTGCCAGCAGCCCCATTTTTCAGTCTGGTGAGCAGTTCTTC. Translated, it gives CASSPIFQSGEQFF. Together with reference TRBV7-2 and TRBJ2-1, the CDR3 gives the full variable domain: GAGVSQSPSNKVTEKGKDVELRCDPISGHTALYWYRQSLGQGLEFLIYFQGNSAPDKSGLPSDRFSAERTGGSVSTLTIQRTQQEDSAVYLCASSPIFQSGEQFFGPGTRLTVL.

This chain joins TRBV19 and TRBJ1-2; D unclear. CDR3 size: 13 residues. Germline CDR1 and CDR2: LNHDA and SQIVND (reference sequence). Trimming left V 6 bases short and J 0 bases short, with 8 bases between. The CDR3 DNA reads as TGTGCCAGTAGGGGCAGCTCTAACTATGGCTACACCTTC. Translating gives CASRGSSNYGYTF.

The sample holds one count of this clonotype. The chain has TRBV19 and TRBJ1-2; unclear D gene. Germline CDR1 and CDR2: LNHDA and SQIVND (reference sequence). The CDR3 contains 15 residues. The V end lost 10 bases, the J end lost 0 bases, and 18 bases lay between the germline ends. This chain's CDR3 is CATSYSHTSNYGYTF. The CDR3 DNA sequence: TGTGCCACCTCCTACTCCCATACATCTAACTATGGCTACACCTTC.

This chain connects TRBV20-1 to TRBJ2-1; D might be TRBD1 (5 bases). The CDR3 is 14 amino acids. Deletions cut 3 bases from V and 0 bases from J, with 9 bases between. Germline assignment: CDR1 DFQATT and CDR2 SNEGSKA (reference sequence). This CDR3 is CSARDTSSYNEQFF. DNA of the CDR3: TGCAGTGCTAGGGACACCAGCTCCTACAATGAGCAGTTCTTC.